This TCR beta chain stems from a study of T cell repertoires in cytomegalovirus infection. Whole-study context: CMV infection together with matching HLA type was indicated by public TCR beta signatures.

V lost 5 bases and J lost 5, with 9 bases in between. The germline V gene encodes CDR1 SGHTA and CDR2 FQGNSA. The CDR3 length is 12 residues. TCRdb re-called the reads with MiXCR, one entry per CDR3 protein. Here the sample spans some 180,000 distinct CDR3 sequences, roughly 20% being singletons. This clonotype was seen repeatedly, ten times or more. Sequencing input: PBMCs. V and J are TRBV7-2 and TRBJ1-1; D uncertain. The sequence derives from a human donor in good health (CMV status not recorded). Some clones in this sample may be carry-over from other donors' samples. This CDR3 reads CASSTGVTEAFF. CDR3 coding DNA: TGTGCCAGCAGCACCGGGGTGACTGAAGCTTTCTTT.